Shown below are 28 T cell receptor beta chains from a single sample sequenced in a study of shared clonotypes between healthy human individuals. Libraries were prepared by immunoSEQ multiplex PCR; TCRdb keeps only in-frame clonotypes and omits some of them. The sample holds over a million clones; about 84% are singletons and the top ten take 0.6% to 0.7%. Sequencing was carried out using memory CD4+ T cells from PBMCs. The subset was: CD45RA-negative fraction. These receptor sequences come from a man between 18 and 29 years old in good health. Some clones in this sample may be carry-over from other donors' samples.

The genes are TRBV28 and TRBJ1-2; D unclear. Between the trimmed V and J ends, which lost 5 bases and 5 bases, there was a span of 15 bases. The length of the CDR3 is 14 residues. Germline lookup yields CDR1 MDHEN and CDR2 SYDVKM. DNA of the CDR3: TGTGCCAGCAGTCCCGCACGGAGGGCATATGGCTACACCTTC. It is translated as CASSPARRAYGYTF.

In nucleotides, the CDR3 is TGTGCCGGGGGTGGCCCTAATCAGCCCCAGCATTTT. Its translation: CAGGGPNQPQHF. The chain combines TRBV2 with TRBJ1-5, with D perhaps matching TRBD1 (5 bases). CDR1 is SNHLY and CDR2 is FYNNEI in the germline V gene. The CDR3 totals 12 residues. Trimming took off 11 bases at V and 4 bases at J, with 12 bases between the two ends.

The chain couples TRBV5-4 to TRBJ2-2; the match to TRBD2 covers 10 bases. Per the germline V gene, CDR1 is SGHNT and CDR2 is YYREEE (reference sequence). V shed 4 bases, J shed 1 base, and the junction held 4 bases outside the gene matches. This CDR3 has 16 amino acids. CDR3 amino acids: CASSAWTSGNTGELFF. The DNA of the CDR3 is TGTGCCAGCAGCGCCTGGACTAGCGGGAACACCGGGGAGCTGTTTTTT.

V is TRBV15 and J is TRBJ2-5, with TRBD2 matching 13 bases. Germline loops: CDR1 LNHNV, CDR2 YYDKDF (reference sequence). The J segment lost 5 bases and the V segment lost 3 bases, leaving 12 bases of the junction unmatched. The CDR3 totals 18 residues. The CDR3 DNA reads TGTGCCACCAGCAGCTTACTAGGACTAGCGGGAGAACGGGAGACCCAGTACTTC. It encodes CATSSLLGLAGERETQYF.

The genes are TRBV18 and TRBJ2-3; TRBD2 is a possible D gene (5 bases). V was clipped by 1 base and J by 2 bases, with 13 bases between them. Germline V gives CDR1 KGHSH, CDR2 LQKENI. The CDR3 has 16 amino acids. CDR3 bases: TGTGCCAGCTCACCACTAAGCGGAAACCCCACAGATACGCAGTATTTT. This codes for CASSPLSGNPTDTQYF.

The chain recombines TRBV6-5 with TRBJ2-7; unclear D gene. Germline values: CDR1 MNHEY, CDR2 SVGAGI. This CDR3 comprises 13 residues. The V and J ends lost 6 bases and 4 bases respectively, with 13 bases between them. The CDR3 DNA is TGTGCCAGCAGACCTACTACGCCTTACGAGCAGTACTTC. Translating it yields CASRPTTPYEQYF.

The chain links TRBV5-1 to TRBJ2-5; possibly TRBD1 or TRBD2 for D (6 bases each). V gave up 4 bases and J gave up 5 bases, with 18 bases separating them. Germline V gene sequence: CDR1 SGHRS, CDR2 YFSETQ. The CDR3 contains 15 residues. Here the CDR3 DNA reads TGCGCCAGCAGCACACAGGGAGGATATGGGGAGACCCAGTACTTC. Translation gives CASSTQGGYGETQYF.

The chain recombines TRBV7-2 with TRBJ1-2, with D hard to call. This CDR3 is 15 amino acids long. Germline V lookup: CDR1 SGHTA, CDR2 FQGNSA. V lost 1 base, J lost 4 bases, and 13 bases lay in between. Here the CDR3 reads CASSLEGQLTYGYTF. DNA for the CDR3: TGTGCCAGCAGCTTAGAAGGCCAGCTAACCTATGGCTACACCTTC.

This chain connects TRBV1 to TRBJ1-2. TRBV1 is annotated as a pseudogene. This CDR3 spans 15 amino acids. The CDR3 coding sequence is TGCACCAGCAGCCAAGGGAAGATAAGAGGGCATGGCTACACCTTC. Encoded protein: CTSSQGKIRGHGYTF.

V and J are TRBV23-1 and TRBJ2-7; 8 nucleotides agree with TRBD1. TRBV23-1 is flagged as an ORF with uncertain function. V lost 4 bases to trimming and J lost 13 bases; unmatched junction nucleotides: 6. CDR3 length equals 11 residues. The CDR3 sequence: CASSPPDRVYF. The CDR3 DNA sequence: TGCGCCAGCAGTCCCCCGGACAGGGTTTACTTC.

Concerning this clone itself: Other DNA variants within this sample encode the same CDR3. V gene TRBV2 combines with J gene TRBJ1-1; D gene uncertain. This CDR3 has 13 amino acids. Trimming stripped 0 bases from V and 5 bases from J, with 7 bases between. Germline V gene data show CDR1 as SNHLY and CDR2 as FYNNEI. The CDR3 sequence: CASSEALGTEAFF. The CDR3 nucleotides are TGTGCCAGCAGTGAAGCGTTGGGAACTGAAGCTTTCTTT.

In this sample, this clone turned up a few times. This chain connects TRBV4-2 to TRBJ2-1, with 8 nucleotides matching TRBD2. The junction had 6 bases not matched to a gene; V was cut back by 5 bases and J by 3 bases. The CDR3 is 15 amino acids. CDR1 and CDR2 from the germline V gene are LGHNA and YNFKEQ. CDR3 region: CASSKSGGIYNEQFF. The CDR3 bases are TGTGCCAGCAGCAAAAGCGGGGGAATCTACAATGAGCAGTTCTTC.

This clone was seen a handful of times. The rearrangement links TRBV25-1 to TRBJ2-5; 7 bases agree with TRBD1. This CDR3 region has 15 residues. With 1 base clipped from V and 2 bases from J, the junction kept 4 bases outside the gene matches. Germline V CDR1 and CDR2: MGHDK, SYGVNS. The CDR3 DNA is TGTGCCAGCAGTGAATCTGGCAGGGGGCAAGAGACCCAGTACTTC. Translating it yields CASSESGRGQETQYF.

This clone was detected ten times or more. The chain uses TRBV21-1 and TRBJ2-3; the D call in the table, TRBD2, was not verified against the DNA. TRBV21-1 is classified as a pseudogene. The CDR3 loop spans 18 amino acids. CDR3 sequence (DNA): TGTGCCAGCAGCGCCCCCGGGACTAGCGGGACTTGCACAGATACGCAGTATTTT. Amino acid sequence: CASSAPGTSGTCTDTQYF.

The CDR3, as DNA: TGTGCCAGCAGTCCTGTCCCGGGACTAGCGGGAGTGGCCTACAATGAGCAGTTCTTC. Amino acid sequence: CASSPVPGLAGVAYNEQFF. The V and J genes are TRBV28 and TRBJ2-1, with 14 bases matching TRBD2. Germline CDR1 and CDR2: MDHEN and SYDVKM. This CDR3 has 19 amino acids. J was trimmed by 2 bases and V by 5 bases; bases with no gene match: 11.

The CDR3 DNA reads as TGTGCCAGCAGCTCCGGGACAGGGTTGGTGACCCAGTACTTC. Translation: CASSSGTGLVTQYF. The V call is TRBV7-9, the J call TRBJ2-5; 9 nucleotides agree with TRBD1. Germline trimming cut 4 bases from V and 7 bases from J; bases unmatched to any gene: 7. CDR1 is SEHNR, CDR2 FQNEAQ, per germline (reference sequence). CDR3 length: 14 amino acids.

This sequence joins TRBV5-1 and TRBJ2-3; D possibly corresponds to TRBD2 (5 bases). V was trimmed by 8 bases and J by 4 bases, leaving 17 bases between them. The CDR3 is made up of 14 amino acids. The germline V gene encodes CDR1 SGHRS and CDR2 YFSETQ. As DNA, the CDR3 is TGCGCCAGTAACCCGGGAACTGGAGCAGATACGCAGTATTTT. Translated, it gives CASNPGTGADTQYF.

The genes are TRBV28 and TRBJ2-4; no firm D call. CDR3 length equals 18 residues. Trimming shortened V by 1 base and J by 2 bases, and 18 bases separated the two germline ends. Germline-derived CDR1 and CDR2 are MDHEN and SYDVKM. This CDR3 reads CASSLSMLQHRPKNIQYF. The CDR3 coding sequence is TGTGCCAGCAGTTTATCCATGCTCCAGCACAGACCCAAAAACATTCAGTACTTC.

J is TRBJ2-7 and V is TRBV19; TRBD2 might be the D (6 bases). Between the trimmed V and J ends, which lost 3 bases and 6 bases, there was a span of 12 bases. Germline V lookup: CDR1 LNHDA, CDR2 SQIVND (reference sequence). The CDR3 is made up of 13 amino acids. Here the CDR3 reads CASSIRRGSEQYF. The CDR3 DNA follows: TGTGCCAGTAGTATTCGGCGGGGTTCCGAGCAGTACTTC.

The rearrangement links TRBV7-9 to TRBJ1-4; 7 bases line up with TRBD1. The junction had 6 bases not matched to a gene; V was cut back by 5 bases and J by 0 bases. Germline CDR1 SEHNR, CDR2 FQNEAQ (reference sequence). The CDR3 runs to 16 residues. CDR3 sequence reads: CASSIQGPATNEKLFF. CDR3 coding DNA: TGTGCCAGCAGCATACAGGGGCCCGCAACTAATGAAAAACTGTTTTTT.

This chain uses TRBV28 with TRBJ1-5; possible D gene TRBD1, 5 bases. V lost 5 bases, J lost 5 bases, and 10 bases lay in between. The CDR3 length is 13 residues. Germline-derived CDR1 and CDR2 are MDHEN and SYDVKM. In nucleotides, the CDR3 is TGTGCCAGCAGTCGACAGCCCGATCAGCCCCAGCATTTT. Its protein is CASSRQPDQPQHF.

The rearrangement uses TRBV18 and TRBJ1-5; 8 nucleotides align to TRBD1. CDR1 is KGHSH and CDR2 is LQKENI in the germline V gene. This CDR3 is built from 15 residues. V trimming: 6 bases; J trimming: 4 bases; junction bases outside the gene matches: 8. CDR3 DNA: TGTGCCAGCTCCCCAATCCAGGGGGCGAATCAGCCCCAGCATTTT. It is translated as CASSPIQGANQPQHF.

This clone appeared a few times. The chain couples TRBV15 to TRBJ2-5; D may match TRBD1 or TRBD2 (6 bases each). The last part of the DNA fits TRBJ2-7 better; the J call may be wrong. The germline V gene has CDR1 LNHNV and CDR2 YYDKDF (reference sequence). The CDR3 length is 17 residues. This CDR3 is CATSRPPLQGLPYEQYF. The DNA of the CDR3 is TGTGCCACCAGCAGACCCCCCCTACAGGGACTCCCCTACGAGCAGTACTTC.

This clone was seen a few times. The chain couples TRBV10-3 to TRBJ1-5, with TRBD1 as a possible D gene (6 bases). Trimming shortened V by 4 bases and J by 3 bases, and 7 bases separated the two germline ends. Germline V gene data show CDR1 as ENHRY and CDR2 as SYGVKD. This CDR3 contains 13 residues. This CDR3 is CAISGDNNQPQHF. The CDR3 bases are TGTGCCATCAGTGGGGACAACAATCAGCCCCAGCATTTT.

The chain employs TRBV5-1 and TRBJ1-3; TRBD1 is a possible D gene (5 bases). The CDR3 is 14 amino acids. Trimming took off 4 bases at V and 0 bases at J, with 8 bases between the two ends. Germline V gives CDR1 SGHRS, CDR2 YFSETQ. This CDR3 reads CASSGGFSGNTIYF. The CDR3 nucleotides are TGCGCCAGCAGCGGGGGGTTCTCTGGAAACACCATATATTTT.

The rearrangement uses TRBV6-5 and TRBJ1-4, with 7 bases identical to TRBD1. The V gene's germline CDR1 is MNHEY and CDR2 SVGAGI. After removal of 4 bases from V and 8 bases from J, the junction contained 4 bases not matched to a gene. This CDR3 region has 13 residues. CDR3 loop: CASSSQGEEKLFF. For the CDR3, the DNA is TGTGCCAGCAGTTCCCAGGGGGAGGAAAAACTGTTTTTT.

The chain is built from TRBV9 and TRBJ2-7, with 10 bases aligning to TRBD2. The J segment lost 1 base and the V segment lost 5 bases, leaving 18 bases of the junction unmatched. The CDR3 totals 19 residues. In germline, CDR1 is SGDLS, CDR2 YYNGEE. The CDR3 nucleotides are TGTGCCAGCAGGCCCGCGGGACTAGCGATCCGGTCAAGTTCCTACGAGCAGTACTTC. Translation gives CASRPAGLAIRSSSYEQYF.

This clone was detected only a few times. This chain connects TRBV19 to TRBJ2-3; 8 nucleotides align to TRBD1. The CDR3 totals 16 residues. Germline values: CDR1 LNHDA, CDR2 SQIVND (reference sequence). J gave up 0 bases and V 4 bases, and 6 bases lay outside the gene matches. CDR3 protein: CASSSSTGASTDTQYF. In nucleotides, the CDR3 is TGTGCCAGTAGTAGCTCGACAGGGGCTAGCACAGATACGCAGTATTTT.